Listed below are T cell receptor beta chains from one sample, sequenced in a study of blood T cell repertoires in COVID-19. Some clones are missing from TCRdb's copy, which holds only in-frame ones; the method was immunoSEQ multiplex PCR. The repertoire includes under 200,000 clones, roughly 88% of them detected once, and roughly 2.3% sits in the top ten. Sequencing was carried out using peripheral blood. These receptors came from a man between 18 and 35 years old with acute or convalescent COVID-19. Each CDR3 is given with its conserved first and last residue. The D gene is left open where the match is weak. A clone size is listed for some rows: how often the clone was seen (once, few, many), or a class if it is expanded.

TRBJ1-2 | . | once | TRBV7-2 | CASSPGVIFSYTF | TGTGCCAGCAGCCCGGGAGTGATATTCAGCTACACCTTC
TRBJ1-2 | . | . | TRBV7-2 | CASSLGLQGNYGYTF | TGTGCCAGCAGCTTAGGACTCCAGGGTAACTATGGCTACACCTTC
TRBJ1-2 | TRBD1 | once | TRBV19 | CASTSQGDYGYTF | TGTGCCAGCACATCACAGGGGGACTATGGCTACACCTTC
TRBJ1-4 | . | . | TRBV5-1 | CASSLQATNEKLFF | TGCGCCAGCAGCTTACAGGCCACTAATGAAAAACTGTTTTTT
TRBJ1-2 | . | . | TRBV5-1 | CASSLTPGSKGYGYTF | TGCGCCAGCAGCTTGACCCCCGGGTCAAAGGGGTATGGCTACACCTTC
TRBJ1-1 | . | . | TRBV15 | CATSTPRAAGDTEAFF | TGTGCCACCAGCACACCCCGGGCGGCCGGGGACACTGAAGCTTTCTTT
TRBJ1-4 | . | . | TRBV30 | CAWRRRENEKLFF | TGTGCCTGGAGGCGCAGGGAAAATGAAAAACTGTTTTTT
TRBJ1-4 | TRBD1 | once | TRBV11-2 | CASSLDRGQNEKLFF | TGTGCCAGCAGCCTTGACAGGGGTCAGAACGAAAAACTGTTTTTT
TRBJ2-7 | . | . | TRBV6-6 | CASRFNSPPYEQYF | TGTGCCAGCAGGTTTAATAGCCCCCCCTACGAGCAGTACTTC
TRBJ1-1 | . | . | TRBV5-3 | CARSSRNKKGFTEAFF | TGTGCCAGAAGCTCGCGAAACAAAAAGGGGTTTACTGAAGCTTTCTTT
TRBJ1-2 | TRBD1 | . | TRBV6-6 | CASSGSGGNYGYTF | TGTGCCAGCAGTGGCTCAGGGGGTAACTATGGCTACACCTTC
TRBJ2-2 | . | once | TRBV6-1 | CASSEDHRAGELFF | TGTGCCAGCAGTGAAGATCACAGGGCCGGGGAGCTGTTTTTT
TRBJ2-2 | TRBD2 | . | TRBV9 | CASSVDLAVDTGELFF | TGTGCCAGCAGCGTAGATCTAGCGGTCGACACCGGGGAGCTGTTTTTT
TRBJ2-7 | TRBD1 | . | TRBV7-6 | CASSLAGAGGDYEQYF | TGTGCCAGCAGCTTAGCGGGGGCAGGGGGCGATTACGAGCAGTACTTC
TRBJ1-4 | TRBD1 | . | TRBV5-1 | CASSARGQGGEKLFF | TGCGCCAGCAGCGCCAGGGGACAGGGGGGTGAAAAACTGTTTTTT
TRBJ1-2 | . | . | TRBV4-2 | CASSRPRPPRRGYGYTF | TGTGCCAGCAGCCGGCCAAGACCACCCCGAAGGGGCTATGGCTACACCTTC
TRBJ2-1 | . | . | TRBV6-5 | CASSPTGQGYNEQFF | TGTGCCAGCAGCCCGACAGGCCAGGGGTACAATGAGCAGTTCTTC
TRBJ1-3 | . | . | TRBV9 | CASSATGQSNTIYF | TGTGCCAGCAGCGCCACAGGCCAGTCAAACACCATATATTTT
TRBJ1-1 | TRBD1 | few | TRBV10-3 | CAISTRTGEDTEAFF | TGTGCCATCAGTACCAGGACAGGGGAGGACACTGAAGCTTTCTTT
TRBJ1-5 | . | . | TRBV5-6 | CASSFWTVGANQPQHF | TGTGCCAGCAGCTTTTGGACCGTTGGGGCCAATCAGCCCCAGCATTTT
TRBJ2-1 | TRBD1 | . | TRBV12-3/TRBV12-4 | CASSPGTGNEQFF | TGTGCCAGCAGTCCCGGGACAGGGAATGAGCAGTTCTTC
TRBJ1-1 | . | . | TRBV6-5 | CASSYSGGNTEAFF | TGTGCCAGCAGTTACTCCGGGGGGAACACTGAAGCTTTCTTT
TRBJ2-7 | TRBD1 | few | TRBV2 | CASYRGGQGTYEQYF | TGTGCCAGCTACCGAGGGGGACAGGGCACCTACGAGCAGTACTTC
TRBJ2-2 | TRBD1 | . | TRBV7-9 | CASSIRQGRTGELFF | TGTGCCAGCAGCATTAGACAGGGTCGGACCGGGGAGCTGTTTTTT
TRBJ1-3 | TRBD1 | . | TRBV30 | CAWTFGQGVSGNTIYF | TGTGCCTGGACCTTCGGACAGGGGGTCTCTGGAAACACCATATATTTT
TRBJ2-2 | TRBD2 | . | TRBV4-1 | CASSQARLAHTGELFF | TGCGCCAGCAGCCAAGCCCGACTAGCGCACACCGGGGAGCTGTTTTTT
TRBJ1-3 | TRBD1 | . | TRBV15 | CATSREGGQSGNTIYF | TGTGCCACCAGCAGAGAAGGGGGCCAGTCTGGAAACACCATATATTTT
TRBJ1-1 | TRBD1 | . | TRBV5-1 | CASSKGDRANTEAFF | TGCGCCAGCAGCAAAGGGGACAGGGCGAACACTGAAGCTTTCTTT
TRBJ1-5 | TRBD1 | . | TRBV10-3 | CATGTGSGNQPQHF | TGTGCCACAGGGACAGGGAGCGGCAATCAGCCCCAGCATTTT
TRBJ1-6 | TRBD1 | . | TRBV11-2 | CASSLVPRQGANSPLHF | TGTGCCAGCAGCTTAGTACCCCGACAGGGTGCTAATTCACCCCTCCACTTT
TRBJ1-3 | . | . | TRBV9 | CASSVRDTSGNTIYF | TGTGCCAGCAGCGTACGAGATACCTCTGGAAACACCATATATTTT
TRBJ1-1 | TRBD1 | . | TRBV19 | CASSMDRGTEAFF | TGTGCCAGTAGTATGGACAGGGGTACTGAAGCTTTCTTT
TRBJ2-1 | TRBD2 | . | TRBV30 | CAWSVLRVGGRANEQFF | TGTGCCTGGAGTGTACTAAGGGTTGGCGGGAGGGCCAATGAGCAGTTCTTC
TRBJ2-3 | . | . | TRBV9 | CASSVHAQSGSTDTQYF | TGTGCCAGCAGCGTTCACGCGCAATCAGGGAGCACAGATACGCAGTATTTT
TRBJ1-1 | . | . | TRBV3-1/TRBV3-2 | CASSQARGNTEAFF | TGTGCCAGCAGCCAGGCCCGTGGGAACACTGAAGCTTTCTTT
TRBJ1-1 | TRBD1 | . | TRBV6-5 | CASSPTGTGGTEAFF | TGTGCCAGCAGCCCGACCGGGACAGGGGGAACTGAAGCTTTCTTT
TRBJ1-1 | TRBD1 | . | TRBV7-9 | CAVHRDRATEAFF | TGTGCCGTACACCGGGACAGGGCGACTGAAGCTTTCTTT
TRBJ2-7 | . | . | TRBV12-3/TRBV12-4 | CASSFGQRLNF | TGTGCCAGCAGTTTTGGCCAGCGCCTTAACTTC
TRBJ2-2 | TRBD2 | . | TRBV10-3 | CAMRGTSPTNTGELFF | TGTGCCATGAGAGGGACTAGTCCTACGAACACCGGGGAGCTGTTTTTT
TRBJ1-3 | . | once | TRBV4-1 | CASSYPGAKPGNTIYF | TGCGCCAGCAGTTACCCAGGGGCCAAGCCTGGAAACACCATATATTTT
TRBJ2-2 | TRBD1 | . | TRBV7-9 | CASRLGQGITGELFF | TGTGCCAGCAGATTGGGACAGGGGATTACCGGGGAGCTGTTTTTT
TRBJ2-1 | TRBD1 | once | TRBV27 | CASRTYGQGIAYNEQFF | TGTGCCAGCCGAACGTACGGACAGGGTATCGCCTACAATGAGCAGTTCTTC
TRBJ2-3 | . | . | TRBV28 | CASSYPGTPRGQSTDTQYF | TGTGCCAGCAGTTACCCCGGGACTCCGAGGGGCCAAAGCACAGATACGCAGTATTTT
TRBJ2-7 | TRBD2 | . | TRBV6-5 | CASSRTSGDPYEQYF | TGTGCCAGCAGTCGGACTAGCGGGGACCCCTACGAGCAGTACTTC
TRBJ1-3 | . | . | TRBV2 | CASRRETGNSGNTIYF | TGTGCCAGCAGAAGAGAGACAGGAAACTCTGGAAACACCATATATTTT